This T cell receptor beta chain was observed in a study of low-dose radiotherapy and immunotherapy resistance in tumors. Primers used for first-strand cDNA, a TRAV- and TRBV-specific set, covered both alpha and beta chains. TCR amplification ran 15 to 25 PCR cycles using constant-region and V-primer adapter primers. From the reads, TCRdb called clonotypes with MiXCR, one entry per CDR3 protein. The data hold around 15,000 distinct CDR3 sequences, with 70% observed a single time. The receptor was isolated from a human donor with advanced metastatic prostate, ovarian, gallbladder or colorectal cancer (not recorded which). This table probably holds off-target reads from a library built for another chain.

This chain's CDR3 is CASNTGVSRETQYF. In DNA, the CDR3 is TGTGCCAGCAACACAGGGGTCTCCCGGGAGACCCAGTACTTC. V is TRBV13 and J is TRBJ2-5; 7 bases line up with TRBD1. The length of the CDR3 is 14 residues. Germline CDR1 PRHDT, CDR2 FYEKMQ (reference sequence). V trimming: 7 bases; J trimming: 5 bases; junction bases outside the gene matches: 10. Looking up the rest from reference TRBV13 and TRBJ2-5 gives the full variable domain: AAGVIQSPRHLIKEKRETATLKCYPIPRHDTVYWYQQGPGQDPQFLISFYEKMQSDKGSIPDRFSAQQFSDYHSELNMSSLELGDSALYFCASNTGVSRETQYFGPGTRLLVL.